These 4 T cell receptor beta chains originate from one sample sequenced in a study of blood T cells in healthy people across ages (dated by TCRdb to the mid-2010s). The protocol used for the library was 5' RACE. Reads for this sample came from an Illumina HiSeq 2500. A second PCR of about 6 to 11 cycles was run with a J-beta primer mix and a sample-barcoded 5' primer. TCRdb reworked the public reads: Q25 trimming with fastp, MiXCR clone assembly, productive beta chains retained. Each record represents a unique CDR3 protein, reported with the most common genes and DNA among its rows. The sample has some 750,000 distinct CDR3 sequences on record, around a fifth of them singletons. The ten largest clones add up to less than 25% of the sample. Sequencing was done on a sample of blood. The receptors were gathered from a man between 65 and 79 years old in good health.

This chain connects TRBV5-6 to TRBJ1-6, with D possibly being TRBD1 (6 bases). Looked up from germline, CDR1 is SGHDT and CDR2 is YYEEEE. Trimming pared 1 base from V and 10 bases from J, leaving 15 bases between. This CDR3 is 15 amino acids long. The CDR3 region is CASSLRPTGLSPLHF. Here the CDR3 DNA reads TGTGCCAGCAGCTTGAGGCCTACAGGGTTATCACCCCTCCACTTT.

The rearrangement uses TRBV27 and TRBJ1-1; 9 bases line up with TRBD1. Germline V CDR1 and CDR2: MNHEY, SMNVEV (reference sequence). There are 14 residues in the CDR3. Trimming removed 5 bases from V and 4 bases from J; junction bases left unmatched: 5. The CDR3: CASSPGDRATEAFF. The CDR3 DNA is TGTGCCAGCAGTCCCGGGGACAGGGCCACTGAAGCTTTCTTT.

This clonotype has only a few counts. This chain uses TRBV28 with TRBJ2-1; D remains ambiguous. V was clipped by 5 bases and J by 5 bases, with 10 bases between them. The CDR3 has 13 amino acids. Germline assignment: CDR1 MDHEN and CDR2 SYDVKM. The CDR3 DNA reads TGTGCCAGCAGTCCAAAACCTCACAATGAGCAGTTCTTC. Translated: CASSPKPHNEQFF.

The V and J genes are TRBV7-2 and TRBJ1-2, with D unresolved. CDR1 and CDR2 from the germline V gene are SGHTA and FQGNSA. CDR3 length: 17 amino acids. The V end was cut by 5 bases, the J end by 0 bases, with 19 bases between. DNA for the CDR3: TGTGCCAGCAGCATGACACTTAGAGAGTTAGCTAACTATGGCTACACCTTC. It codes for CASSMTLRELANYGYTF.